The 27 T cell receptor beta chains below come from one sample, sequenced in a study of blood T cell repertoires in COVID-19. Sequencing used immunoSEQ multiplex PCR; TCRdb keeps in-frame clones, though not all of them. Found here are over 100,000 clones, approximately 86% of them singletons; the top ten hold approximately 4.7%. Input material: peripheral blood. These receptors originate from a middle-aged man with acute or convalescent COVID-19.

The CDR3 here is CASSTRQGTYEQYF. DNA of the CDR3: TGTGCCAGTAGTACGCGACAGGGTACCTACGAGCAGTACTTC. The chain recombines TRBV19 with TRBJ2-7, with 7 bases matching TRBD1. The CDR3 is 14 residues long. V lost 4 bases, J lost 2 bases, and 5 bases stayed unmatched. CDR1 is LNHDA and CDR2 is SQIVND in the germline V gene (reference sequence).

The chain combines TRBV2 with TRBJ2-5, with 10 bases identical to TRBD2. This CDR3 region has 15 residues. Losses at the gene ends were 5 bases for V and 1 base for J; bases not matched to a gene: 4. CDR1 is SNHLY and CDR2 is FYNNEI in the germline V gene. The CDR3 coding sequence is TGTGCCAGCAGTCCTCTAGCGGGGGCCCAAGAGACCCAGTACTTC. Translation: CASSPLAGAQETQYF.

The chain joins TRBV4-3 to TRBJ2-2, with D possibly TRBD1 on 5 matching bases. From germline, CDR1 is LGHNA and CDR2 YSLEER. The CDR3 runs to 16 residues. The germline V and J ends were trimmed by 0 bases and 6 bases, with 14 bases remaining between them. CDR3 nucleotides: TGCGCCAGCAGCCAAGATCGGTCGGACAACGCCGGGGAGCTGTTTTTT. The encoded protein is CASSQDRSDNAGELFF.

The CDR3 protein is CASTLTGRNTIYF. The CDR3 DNA follows: TGTGCCAGTACCCTGACAGGAAGAAACACCATATATTTT. The chain has TRBV19 and TRBJ1-3; D possibly corresponds to TRBD1 (6 bases). The germline V gene has CDR1 LNHDA and CDR2 SQIVND (reference sequence). The V end lost 7 bases, the J end lost 5 bases, and 12 bases lay between the germline ends. The CDR3 is made up of 13 amino acids.

This chain connects TRBV9 to TRBJ1-2, with 7 bases matching TRBD1. Germline lookup yields CDR1 SGDLS and CDR2 YYNGEE. The CDR3 runs to 13 residues. V dropped 0 bases and J dropped 6; count of bases not matched to a gene: 2. CDR3 nucleotide sequence: TGTGCCAGCAGCGTAGAGACAGGGCATGGCTACACCTTC. Translating gives CASSVETGHGYTF.

The chain recombines TRBV5-1 with TRBJ2-7; D possibly corresponds to TRBD2 (6 bases). With 7 bases removed from V and 3 bases from J, the gap between germline ends came to 17 bases. The germline V gene encodes CDR1 SGHRS and CDR2 YFSETQ. The CDR3 totals 14 residues. CDR3 sequence (DNA): TGCGCCAGCGGACGGGACTGGACAAGCTACGAGCAGTACTTC. Its protein is CASGRDWTSYEQYF.

V usage is TRBV28 and J usage is TRBJ2-7; weak D call: TRBD2 (6 bases). The CDR3 loop spans 13 amino acids. Between the trimmed V and J ends, which lost 5 bases and 2 bases, there was a span of 10 bases. Germline assignment: CDR1 MDHEN and CDR2 SYDVKM. CDR3 DNA: TGTGCCAGCAGTAAGGGAGGAACCTACGAGCAGTACTTC. It codes for CASSKGGTYEQYF.

The gene calls are TRBV19 and TRBJ2-7; D is perhaps TRBD2 (6 bases). The CDR3 length is 13 residues. The germline gives CDR1 LNHDA, CDR2 SQIVND (reference sequence). The V gene lost 5 bases and the J gene lost 9 bases, with 17 bases spanning the gap. In nucleotides, the CDR3 is TGTGCCAGTAGTGCTAATAGGAGGGCGAGGCAGTACTTC. Its protein is CASSANRRARQYF.

The V and J genes are TRBV29-1 and TRBJ2-7, with D tentatively TRBD1 (5 bases). CDR1 and CDR2 (germline): SQVTM, ANQGSEA. The ends were cut back, 4 bases at V and 3 bases at J, with 16 bases in the middle. The CDR3 runs to 14 residues. The CDR3 loop is CSVVPHSRVYEQYF. The CDR3 nucleotides read TGCAGCGTTGTTCCTCATTCCAGGGTCTACGAGCAGTACTTC.

The chain has TRBV10-3 and TRBJ1-4; D is unresolved. Trimming removed 3 bases from V and 8 bases from J, with 10 bases in between. The CDR3 has 13 amino acids. Germline V gene lookup returns CDR1 ENHRY and CDR2 SYGVKD. The CDR3 DNA reads as TGTGCCATCAGTGATGAGGGTTTGGAAAAACTGTTTTTT. Protein sequence: CAISDEGLEKLFF.

This clone has a handful of counts. The CDR3 loop is CSARWTIGAFF. DNA for the CDR3: TGCAGTGCTAGGTGGACAATCGGAGCTTTCTTT. This sequence joins TRBV20-1 and TRBJ1-1, with D possibly being TRBD1 (5 bases). V lost 3 bases, J lost 10 bases, and 12 bases lay in between. Per the germline V gene, CDR1 is DFQATT and CDR2 is SNEGSKA (reference sequence). The CDR3 is 11 amino acids.

The CDR3 protein is CASSPDSGRAGETQYF. The CDR3 DNA reads as TGTGCCAGCAGCCCCGATAGCGGGAGGGCGGGGGAGACCCAGTACTTC. The chain recombines TRBV5-6 with TRBJ2-5; 11 bases align to TRBD2. This CDR3 region has 16 residues. V dropped 4 bases and J dropped 5; count of bases not matched to a gene: 10. Germline-derived CDR1 and CDR2 are SGHDT and YYEEEE.

This clone was recorded a few times. The J gene is TRBJ2-7, the V gene TRBV2, with 7 bases lining up with TRBD2. Germline V gives CDR1 SNHLY, CDR2 FYNNEI. The CDR3 runs to 14 residues. V was clipped by 6 bases and J by 0 bases; unmatched bases: 5. DNA for the CDR3: TGTGCCAGCAGCCGCGGGGGTAGCTCCTACGAGCAGTACTTC. Translating gives CASSRGGSSYEQYF. The whole variable domain, filled in from reference TRBV2 and TRBJ2-7, reads EPEVTQTPSHQVTQMGQEVILRCVPISNHLYFYWYRQILGQKVEFLVSFYNNEISEKSEIFDDQFSVERPDGSNFTLKIRSTKLEDSAMYFCASSRGGSSYEQYFGPGTRLTVT.

The V and J genes are TRBV11-2 and TRBJ2-3; 10 bases are a match to TRBD2. Germline CDR1 SGHAT, CDR2 FQNNGV. Trimming at V came to 5 bases and at J to 5 bases, leaving 4 bases not matched to a gene. CDR3 size: 14 residues. Here the CDR3 reads CASSRTSGKDTQYF. The CDR3 bases are TGTGCCAGCAGCCGGACTAGCGGAAAAGATACGCAGTATTTT.

The V and J genes are TRBV5-1 and TRBJ1-1; D uncertain. Per germline, CDR1 SGHRS and CDR2 YFSETQ. The CDR3 is made up of 16 amino acids. The ends were cut back, 0 bases at V and 0 bases at J, with 12 bases in the middle. The CDR3 is CASSLANALMNTEAFF. In DNA, the CDR3 is TGCGCCAGCAGCTTGGCCAACGCACTCATGAACACTGAAGCTTTCTTT.

This clone was recorded only once. The chain uses TRBV4-3 and TRBJ1-1; TRBD1 agrees at 7 bases. Germline V gene lookup returns CDR1 LGHNA and CDR2 YSLEER. The CDR3 is made up of 14 amino acids. Unmatched junction bases numbered 6, after V lost 4 bases and J lost 4 bases. Here the CDR3 DNA reads TGCGCCAGCAGCCGAGACAGGGTGATCACTGAAGCTTTCTTT. Amino acid sequence: CASSRDRVITEAFF.

CDR3 sequence (DNA): TGTGCCAGCAAATTAGCGGGGATTAGCACAGATACGCAGTATTTT. Its protein product is CASKLAGISTDTQYF. J is TRBJ2-3 and V is TRBV6-4; TRBD2 aligns across 8 bases. This CDR3 comprises 15 residues. Germline V gives CDR1 MRHNA, CDR2 SNTAGT. Unmatched junction bases numbered 6, after V lost 7 bases and J lost 0 bases.

The CDR3: CASSLSGARGKYF. The CDR3 DNA is TGTGCCAGCAGCTTAAGCGGAGCACGGGGAAAGTACTTC. The chain combines TRBV7-2 with TRBJ2-7, with D maybe TRBD2 (5 bases). The CDR3 sequence is 13 residues long. Deletions cut 2 bases from V and 11 bases from J, with 16 bases between. The germline V gene has CDR1 SGHTA and CDR2 FQGNSA.

J is TRBJ1-2 and V is TRBV6-1; TRBD1 is a possible D gene (6 bases). This CDR3 spans 13 amino acids. CDR1 and CDR2 (germline): MNHNS, SASEGT. V lost 2 bases and J lost 7, with 11 bases in between. CDR3: CASSEQGYSGYTF. CDR3 DNA sequence: TGTGCCAGCAGTGAACAGGGGTATAGTGGCTACACCTTC.

The J gene is TRBJ1-2, the V gene TRBV4-3; possible D gene TRBD1, 6 bases. V was trimmed by 4 bases and J by 3 bases, leaving 15 bases between them. The CDR3 is 15 residues long. Germline V CDR1 and CDR2: LGHNA, YSLEER. The CDR3 DNA follows: TGCGCCAGCAGCCCTACAGGGACAACCTACTATGGCTACACCTTC. Translated: CASSPTGTTYYGYTF.

The genes are TRBV11-2 and TRBJ1-3, with D possibly TRBD1 on 6 matching bases. The CDR3 extends over 15 amino acids. Trimming pared 5 bases from V and 3 bases from J, leaving 14 bases between. Germline V gives CDR1 SGHAT, CDR2 FQNNGV. The CDR3 DNA is TGTGCCAGCAGCACGACGGGACAATATGGAAACACCATATATTTT. Translated: CASSTTGQYGNTIYF.

The rearrangement uses TRBV6-6 and TRBJ2-2; TRBD1 matches 9 bases. Germline V gene lookup returns CDR1 MNHNY and CDR2 SVGAGI (reference sequence). With 3 bases clipped from V and 2 bases from J, the junction kept 4 bases outside the gene matches. The CDR3 has 16 residues. This CDR3 reads CASSYGGQGNTGELFF. The CDR3 DNA reads as TGTGCCAGCAGTTATGGGGGACAGGGCAACACCGGGGAGCTGTTTTTT.

This chain links TRBV4-2 with TRBJ2-7; D gene ambiguous. The CDR3 is 15 residues long. CDR1 is LGHNA, CDR2 YNFKEQ, per germline. Trimming pared 4 bases from V and 2 bases from J, leaving 15 bases between. The CDR3 protein is CASSPSIDGAYEQYF. The DNA for the CDR3 is TGTGCCAGCAGCCCCTCAATAGACGGAGCCTACGAGCAGTACTTC.

The CDR3 protein is CSASGRNQPQHF. DNA of the CDR3: TGCAGTGCTAGTGGCAGGAATCAGCCCCAGCATTTT. The gene calls are TRBV20-1 and TRBJ1-5; D call uncertain. Germline V gene sequence: CDR1 DFQATT, CDR2 SNEGSKA (reference sequence). Trimming removed 3 bases from V and 4 bases from J, with 7 bases in between. CDR3 length equals 12 residues.

Comments on this clone: At the DNA level, this CDR3 is encoded by other sequences in the same sample as well. This rearrangement joins TRBV5-4 to TRBJ1-1; a possible D gene is TRBD1 (6 bases). This CDR3 is built from 14 residues. Germline CDR1 and CDR2: SGHNT and YYREEE (reference sequence). Trimming cost V 0 bases and J 2 bases, with 8 bases left between them. CDR3 DNA sequence: TGTGCCAGCAGCTTGGGGACAGCAAACACTGAAGCTTTCTTT. As protein: CASSLGTANTEAFF.

The rearrangement joins TRBV5-1 to TRBJ1-2; D is ambiguous. Looked up from germline, CDR1 is SGHRS and CDR2 is YFSETQ. CDR3 length: 14 amino acids. V was clipped by 0 bases and J by 2 bases, with 8 bases between them. The CDR3 spells CASSLGQRNYGYTF. DNA of the CDR3: TGCGCCAGCAGCTTGGGCCAGCGGAACTATGGCTACACCTTC.

V gene TRBV7-9 combines with J gene TRBJ2-3, with 14 bases identical to TRBD2. This CDR3 has 18 residues. With 5 bases clipped from V and 1 base from J, the junction kept 8 bases outside the gene matches. The V gene's germline CDR1 is SEHNR and CDR2 FQNEAQ (reference sequence). As DNA, the CDR3 is TGTGCCAGCAGCCCGTGGACTAGCGGGAGGAGAGGCACAGATACGCAGTATTTT. Its translation is CASSPWTSGRRGTDTQYF.